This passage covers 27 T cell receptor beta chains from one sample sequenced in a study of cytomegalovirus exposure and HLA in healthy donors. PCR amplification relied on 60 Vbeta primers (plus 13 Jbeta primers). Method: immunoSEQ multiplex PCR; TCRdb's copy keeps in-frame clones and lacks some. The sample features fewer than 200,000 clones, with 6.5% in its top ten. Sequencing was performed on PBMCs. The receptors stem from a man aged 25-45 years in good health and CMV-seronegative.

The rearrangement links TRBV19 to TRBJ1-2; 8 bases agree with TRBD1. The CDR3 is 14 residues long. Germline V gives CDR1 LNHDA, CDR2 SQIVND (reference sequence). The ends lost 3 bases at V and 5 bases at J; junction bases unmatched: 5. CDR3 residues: CASSMTGDSYGYTF. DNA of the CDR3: TGTGCCAGTAGTATGACAGGGGATAGTTATGGCTACACCTTC.

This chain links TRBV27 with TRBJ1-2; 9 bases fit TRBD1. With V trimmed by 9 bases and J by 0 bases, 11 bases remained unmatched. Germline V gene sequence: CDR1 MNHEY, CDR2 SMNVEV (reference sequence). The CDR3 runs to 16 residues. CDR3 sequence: CASSGGQGRANYGYTF. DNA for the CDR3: TGTGCCAGTTCGGGGGGACAGGGTAGAGCTAACTATGGCTACACCTTC.

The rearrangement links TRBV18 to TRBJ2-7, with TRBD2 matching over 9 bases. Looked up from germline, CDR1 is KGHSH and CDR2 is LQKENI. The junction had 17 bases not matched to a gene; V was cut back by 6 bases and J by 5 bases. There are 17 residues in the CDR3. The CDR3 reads CASSPRGTAGGGNEQYF. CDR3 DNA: TGTGCCAGCTCCCCCAGGGGAACAGCGGGAGGAGGGAACGAGCAGTACTTC.

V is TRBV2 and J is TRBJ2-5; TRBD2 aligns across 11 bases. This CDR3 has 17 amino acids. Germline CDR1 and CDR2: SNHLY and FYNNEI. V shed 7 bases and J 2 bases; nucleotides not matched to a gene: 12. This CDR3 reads CASTNRLAGNGQETQYF. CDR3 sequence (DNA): TGTGCCAGCACCAACCGACTAGCGGGAAACGGTCAAGAGACCCAGTACTTC.

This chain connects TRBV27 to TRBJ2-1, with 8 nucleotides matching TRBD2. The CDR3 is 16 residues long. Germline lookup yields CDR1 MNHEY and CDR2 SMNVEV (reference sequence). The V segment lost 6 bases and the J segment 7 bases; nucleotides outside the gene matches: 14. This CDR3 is CASSLEAGGSRNEQFF. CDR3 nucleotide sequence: TGTGCCAGCAGCCTCGAGGCGGGAGGATCTAGGAATGAGCAGTTCTTC.

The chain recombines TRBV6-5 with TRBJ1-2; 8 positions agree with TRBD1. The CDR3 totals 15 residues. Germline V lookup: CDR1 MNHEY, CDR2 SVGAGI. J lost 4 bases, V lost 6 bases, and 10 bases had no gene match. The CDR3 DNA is TGTGCCAGCAGCGCCGCCCCAGACAGGGGCTATGGCTACACCTTC. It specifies CASSAAPDRGYGYTF.

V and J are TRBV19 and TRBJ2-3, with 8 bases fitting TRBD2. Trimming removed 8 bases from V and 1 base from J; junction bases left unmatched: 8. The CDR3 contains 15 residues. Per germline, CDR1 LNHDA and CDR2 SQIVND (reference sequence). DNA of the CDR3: TGTGCCAGTGCTATCGGAGCGGGAGGCACAGATACGCAGTATTTT. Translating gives CASAIGAGGTDTQYF.

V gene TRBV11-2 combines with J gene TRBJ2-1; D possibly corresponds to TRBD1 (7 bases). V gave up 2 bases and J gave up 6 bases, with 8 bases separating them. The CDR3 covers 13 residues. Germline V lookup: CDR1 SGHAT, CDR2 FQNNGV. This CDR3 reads CASSLQGGNEQFF. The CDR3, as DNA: TGTGCCAGCAGCTTACAGGGGGGCAATGAGCAGTTCTTC.

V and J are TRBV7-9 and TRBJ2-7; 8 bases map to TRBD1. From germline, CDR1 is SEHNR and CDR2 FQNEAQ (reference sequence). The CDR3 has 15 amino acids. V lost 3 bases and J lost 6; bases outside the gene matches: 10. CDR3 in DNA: TGTGCCAGCAGCTTCCGACCGGGGCAGGGGGCCGAGCAGTACTTC. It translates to CASSFRPGQGAEQYF.

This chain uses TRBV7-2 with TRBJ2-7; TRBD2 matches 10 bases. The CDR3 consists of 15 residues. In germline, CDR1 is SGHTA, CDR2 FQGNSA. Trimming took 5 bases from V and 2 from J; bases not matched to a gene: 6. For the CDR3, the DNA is TGTGCCAGCAGCCTTGGACTAGCGGATACCTACGAGCAGTACTTC. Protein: CASSLGLADTYEQYF.

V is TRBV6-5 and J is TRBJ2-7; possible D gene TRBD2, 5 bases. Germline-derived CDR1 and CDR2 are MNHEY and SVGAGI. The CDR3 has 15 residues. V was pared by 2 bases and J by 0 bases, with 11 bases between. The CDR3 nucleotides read TGTGCCAGCAGTTACGGGGAGAGCAACTCCTACGAGCAGTACTTC. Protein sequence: CASSYGESNSYEQYF.

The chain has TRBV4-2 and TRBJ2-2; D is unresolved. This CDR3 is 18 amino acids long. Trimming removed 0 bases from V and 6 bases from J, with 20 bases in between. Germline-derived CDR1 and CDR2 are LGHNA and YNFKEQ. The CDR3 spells CASSQERRLIGAAGELFF. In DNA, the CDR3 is TGTGCCAGCAGCCAAGAGAGGCGTCTTATCGGCGCGGCCGGGGAGCTGTTTTTT.

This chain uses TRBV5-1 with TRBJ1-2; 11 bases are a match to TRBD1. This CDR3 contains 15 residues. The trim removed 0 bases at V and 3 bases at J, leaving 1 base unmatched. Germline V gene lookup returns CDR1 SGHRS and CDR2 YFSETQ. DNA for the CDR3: TGCGCCAGCAGCTTGGGGGGACAGGGGGACTATGGCTACACCTTC. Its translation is CASSLGGQGDYGYTF.

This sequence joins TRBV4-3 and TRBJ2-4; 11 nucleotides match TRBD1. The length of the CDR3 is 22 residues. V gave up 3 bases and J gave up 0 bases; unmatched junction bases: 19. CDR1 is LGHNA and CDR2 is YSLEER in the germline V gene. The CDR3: CASSHSREGDRGFYIAKNIQYF. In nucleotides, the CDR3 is TGCGCCAGCAGCCATTCGAGGGAGGGGGACAGGGGGTTTTATATAGCCAAAAACATTCAGTACTTC.

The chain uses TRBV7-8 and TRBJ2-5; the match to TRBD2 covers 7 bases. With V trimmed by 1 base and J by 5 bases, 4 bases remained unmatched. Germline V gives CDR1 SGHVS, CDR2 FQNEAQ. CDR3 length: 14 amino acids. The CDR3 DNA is TGTGCCAGCAGCTTAGGGGGGAGGGCGGAGACCCAGTACTTC. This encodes CASSLGGRAETQYF.

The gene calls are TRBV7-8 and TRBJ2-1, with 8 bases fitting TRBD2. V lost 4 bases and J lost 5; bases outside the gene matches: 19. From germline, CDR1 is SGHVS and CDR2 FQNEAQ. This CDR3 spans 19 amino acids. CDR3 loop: CASSSHPTRTSRVNNEQFF. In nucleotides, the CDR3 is TGTGCCAGCAGCTCGCACCCCACCCGGACTAGCAGGGTCAACAATGAGCAGTTCTTC. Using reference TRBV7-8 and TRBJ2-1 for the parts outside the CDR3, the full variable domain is GAGVSQSPRYKVAKRGQDVALRCDPISGHVSLFWYQQALGQGPEFLTYFQNEAQLDKSGLPSDRFFAERPEGSVSTLKIQRTQQEDSAVYLCASSSHPTRTSRVNNEQFFGPGTRLTVL.

The CDR3 loop is CASSLERDRHYEQYF. The CDR3 DNA is TGTGCCAGCAGCTTAGAAAGGGACAGGCACTACGAGCAGTACTTC. The chain is built from TRBV11-2 and TRBJ2-7, with 8 positions matching TRBD1. In germline, CDR1 is SGHAT, CDR2 FQNNGV. J was trimmed by 3 bases and V by 0 bases; bases with no gene match: 4. CDR3 length equals 15 residues.

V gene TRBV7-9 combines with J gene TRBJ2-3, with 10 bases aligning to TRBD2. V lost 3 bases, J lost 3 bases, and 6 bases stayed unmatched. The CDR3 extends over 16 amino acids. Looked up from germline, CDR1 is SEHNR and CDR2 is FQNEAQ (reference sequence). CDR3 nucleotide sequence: TGTGCCAGCAGCTTGTCACTAGCGGGAACAACAGATACGCAGTATTTT. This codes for CASSLSLAGTTDTQYF.

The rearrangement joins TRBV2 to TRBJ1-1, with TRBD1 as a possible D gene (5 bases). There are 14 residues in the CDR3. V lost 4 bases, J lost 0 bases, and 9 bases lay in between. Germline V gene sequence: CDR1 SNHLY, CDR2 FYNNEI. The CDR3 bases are TGTGCCAGCAGTGCCGAGACAGTGAACACTGAAGCTTTCTTT. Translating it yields CASSAETVNTEAFF. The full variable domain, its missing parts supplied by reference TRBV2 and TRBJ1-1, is EPEVTQTPSHQVTQMGQEVILRCVPISNHLYFYWYRQILGQKVEFLVSFYNNEISEKSEIFDDQFSVERPDGSNFTLKIRSTKLEDSAMYFCASSAETVNTEAFFGQGTRLTVV.

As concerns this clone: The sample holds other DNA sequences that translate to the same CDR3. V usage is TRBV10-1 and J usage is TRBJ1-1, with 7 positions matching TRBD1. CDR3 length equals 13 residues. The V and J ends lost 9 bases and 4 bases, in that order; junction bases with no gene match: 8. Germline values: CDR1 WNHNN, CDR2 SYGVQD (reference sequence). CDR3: CASRQGRGTEAFF. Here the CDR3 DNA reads TGCGCCAGTCGACAGGGAAGGGGCACTGAAGCTTTCTTT.

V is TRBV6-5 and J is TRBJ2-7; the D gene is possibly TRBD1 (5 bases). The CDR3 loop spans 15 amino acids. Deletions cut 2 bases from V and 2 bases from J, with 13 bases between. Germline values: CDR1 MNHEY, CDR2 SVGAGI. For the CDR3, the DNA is TGTGCCAGCAGTTACGGGGCGGACCCAACCTACGAGCAGTACTTC. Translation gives CASSYGADPTYEQYF.

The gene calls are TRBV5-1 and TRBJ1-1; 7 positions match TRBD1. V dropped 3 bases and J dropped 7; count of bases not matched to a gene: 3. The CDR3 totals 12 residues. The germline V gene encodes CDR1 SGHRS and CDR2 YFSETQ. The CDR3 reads CASSSGQFEAFF. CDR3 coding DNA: TGCGCCAGCAGCTCGGGACAGTTTGAAGCTTTCTTT.

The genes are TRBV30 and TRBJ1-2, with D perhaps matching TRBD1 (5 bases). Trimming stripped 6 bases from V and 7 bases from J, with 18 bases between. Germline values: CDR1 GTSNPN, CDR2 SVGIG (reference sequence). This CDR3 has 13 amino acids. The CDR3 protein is CACSWGAGRGYTF. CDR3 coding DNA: TGTGCCTGCTCGTGGGGCGCAGGTCGTGGCTACACCTTC.

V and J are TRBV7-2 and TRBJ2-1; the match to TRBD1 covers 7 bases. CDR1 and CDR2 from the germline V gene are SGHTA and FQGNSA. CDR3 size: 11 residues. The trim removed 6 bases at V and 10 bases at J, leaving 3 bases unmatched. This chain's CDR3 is CASREQGEQFF. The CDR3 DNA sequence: TGTGCCAGCAGGGAACAGGGGGAGCAGTTCTTC. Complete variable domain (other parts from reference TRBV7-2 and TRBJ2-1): GAGVSQSPSNKVTEKGKDVELRCDPISGHTALYWYRQSLGQGLEFLIYFQGNSAPDKSGLPSDRFSAERTGGSVSTLTIQRTQQEDSAVYLCASREQGEQFFGPGTRLTVL.

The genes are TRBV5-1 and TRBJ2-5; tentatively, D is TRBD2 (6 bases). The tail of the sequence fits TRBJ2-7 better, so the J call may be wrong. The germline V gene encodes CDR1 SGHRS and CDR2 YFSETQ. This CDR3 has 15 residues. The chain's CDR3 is CASRPNAGNPGEQYF. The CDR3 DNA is TGCGCCAGCAGGCCTAACGCGGGGAACCCGGGCGAGCAGTACTTC.

This chain's CDR3 is CASSLIQGNSGELFF. The CDR3 nucleotides read TGTGCCAGCAGCTTAATACAGGGAAATTCCGGGGAGCTGTTTTTT. The chain joins TRBV7-3 to TRBJ2-2; a possible D gene is TRBD1 (6 bases). The CDR3 is made up of 15 amino acids. Germline loops: CDR1 SGHTA, CDR2 FQGTGA. Trimming left V 1 base short and J 6 bases short, with 12 bases between.

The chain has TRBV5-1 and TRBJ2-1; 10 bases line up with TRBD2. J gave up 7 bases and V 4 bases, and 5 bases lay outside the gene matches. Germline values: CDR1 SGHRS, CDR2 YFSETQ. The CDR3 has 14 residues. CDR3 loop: CASSRMGLANEQFF. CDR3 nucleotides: TGCGCCAGCAGCCGGATGGGACTAGCGAATGAGCAGTTCTTC. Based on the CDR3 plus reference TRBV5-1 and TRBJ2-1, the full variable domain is KAGVTQTPRYLIKTRGQQVTLSCSPISGHRSVSWYQQTPGQGLQFLFEYFSETQRNKGNFPGRFSGRQFSNSRSEMNVSTLELGDSALYLCASSRMGLANEQFFGPGTRLTVL.